This is a list of T cell receptor beta chains from one sample in a study of cytomegalovirus exposure and HLA in healthy donors. Produced via immunoSEQ multiplex PCR; TCRdb's table is partial and in-frame only. The sample records about 150,000 clones, roughly 80% being singletons. Sequencing was carried out using PBMCs. These receptors were taken from a woman aged 30 to 39 in good health and CMV-seronegative. The CDR3 runs from the conserved cysteine through the conserved F or W. The D gene is left open where the match is weak. Clone size, where shown, is once, few, many, or a class for clones that have expanded.

D	V	J	size	CDR3	DNA
NA	TRBV14	TRBJ2-1	NA	CASSARGREGYNEQFF	TGTGCCAGCAGCGCACGTGGGCGGGAAGGGTACAATGAGCAGTTCTTC
NA	TRBV19	TRBJ1-2	once	CASSRGARGGYTF	TGTGCCAGTAGTCGGGGGGCGCGTGGTGGCTACACCTTC
NA	TRBV4-1	TRBJ1-1	few	CASSQNRVPGEAFF	TGCGCCAGCAGCCAAAACAGGGTCCCCGGGGAAGCTTTCTTT
TRBD2	TRBV5-8	TRBJ2-5	NA	CASSSTGGPFGQETQYF	TGTGCCAGCAGCTCGACGGGGGGGCCCTTCGGGCAAGAGACCCAGTACTTC
TRBD1	TRBV5-1	TRBJ1-1	NA	CASSLTTGGGTEAFF	TGCGCCAGCAGCTTGACGACAGGGGGAGGAACTGAAGCTTTCTTT
TRBD2	TRBV9	TRBJ2-1	NA	CASSVAHLAGWNEQFF	TGTGCCAGCAGCGTAGCTCATCTAGCGGGATGGAATGAGCAGTTCTTC
TRBD1	TRBV10-3	TRBJ1-5	NA	CAISESVGTGGYQPQHF	TGTGCCATCAGTGAGTCCGTCGGGACAGGGGGATATCAGCCCCAGCATTTT
NA	TRBV27	TRBJ1-4	NA	CASRRGANEKLFF	TGTGCCAGCAGGCGGGGGGCTAATGAAAAACTGTTTTTT
NA	TRBV11-2	TRBJ1-1	NA	CASSPSDGQNTEAFF	TGTGCCAGCAGCCCTTCCGACGGACAGAACACTGAAGCTTTCTTT
TRBD1	TRBV7-6	TRBJ1-2	NA	CASSPMTGRSNYGYTF	TGTGCCAGCAGCCCCATGACAGGGAGGTCGAACTATGGCTACACCTTC
NA	TRBV4-3	TRBJ1-2	NA	CASSQATVAKAYGYTF	TGCGCCAGCAGCCAAGCGACAGTCGCTAAAGCTTATGGCTACACCTTC
TRBD1	TRBV5-1	TRBJ2-2	NA	CASSTGTGGTGELFF	TGCGCCAGCAGCACCGGGACAGGAGGGACCGGGGAGCTGTTTTTT
TRBD2	TRBV5-4	TRBJ2-1	NA	CASSDRSGKGYNEQFF	TGTGCCAGCAGCGACCGTAGCGGGAAAGGCTACAATGAGCAGTTCTTC
NA	TRBV7-9	TRBJ1-1	NA	CASSFLGLNTEAFF	TGTGCCAGCAGCTTTCTAGGTTTGAACACTGAAGCTTTCTTT
TRBD1	TRBV7-2	TRBJ1-2	NA	CASSPRTGDPVSGYTF	TGTGCCAGCAGCCCACGGACAGGGGATCCCGTGTCTGGCTACACCTTC
TRBD1	TRBV7-9	TRBJ2-7	NA	CASSSLGTGDHEQYF	TGTGCCAGCAGCTCCCTAGGGACAGGGGACCACGAGCAGTACTTC
NA	TRBV12-1	TRBJ2-1	NA	CASSSPQPSGATHNEQFF	TGTGCCAGCAGCTCCCCGCAGCCTAGCGGGGCGACCCACAATGAGCAGTTCTTC
TRBD1	TRBV4-1	TRBJ2-7	few	CASSKSPTGSTYEQYF	TGCGCCAGCAGCAAATCCCCGACAGGGAGTACCTACGAGCAGTACTTC
NA	TRBV21-1	TRBJ2-7	NA	CASSKDGQGCEQYF	TGTGCCAGCAGCAAAGACGGACAGGGGTGCGAGCAGTACTTC
NA	TRBV28	TRBJ1-5	once	CASSSGKTGFGNQPQHF	TGTGCCAGCAGTTCCGGGAAGACAGGATTTGGCAATCAGCCCCAGCATTTT
NA	TRBV7-2	TRBJ2-7	NA	CASSLAAGLGYEQYF	TGTGCCAGCAGCTTAGCGGCAGGGCTAGGCTACGAGCAGTACTTC
TRBD1	TRBV11-2	TRBJ1-1	NA	CASSSYGTGAEAFF	TGTGCCAGCAGCTCGTACGGGACAGGGGCTGAAGCTTTCTTT
NA	TRBV5-4	TRBJ1-2	NA	CASSLAGPYGYTF	TGTGCCAGCAGCCTCGCTGGCCCATATGGCTACACCTTC
NA	TRBV12-5	TRBJ2-1	few	CASGLVGRAIYNEQFF	TGTGCTAGTGGTTTGGTAGGCAGGGCGATATACAATGAGCAGTTCTTC
TRBD2	TRBV25-1	TRBJ2-1	NA	CASSERLAGVNNEQFF	TGTGCCAGCAGTGAACGACTAGCGGGAGTCAACAATGAGCAGTTCTTC
NA	TRBV7-2	TRBJ1-1	NA	CASSFRGNTEAFF	TGTGCCAGCAGCTTCAGGGGGAACACTGAAGCTTTCTTT
NA	TRBV27	TRBJ1-5	once	CASSLRGGPPQHF	TGTGCCAGCAGCCTTAGGGGGGGTCCGCCCCAGCATTTT
NA	TRBV5-4	TRBJ2-3	NA	CASSPLADTQYF	TGTGCCAGCAGCCCCCTAGCTGATACGCAGTATTTT
TRBD2	TRBV7-2	TRBJ2-7	NA	CASSFLGTSGYEQYF	TGTGCCAGCAGCTTCCTTGGGACTAGCGGGTACGAGCAGTACTTC
NA	TRBV7-9	TRBJ1-1	NA	CASSTREITIASEAFF	TGTGCCAGCAGCACCCGGGAGATTACGATTGCATCTGAAGCTTTCTTT
TRBD2	TRBV30	TRBJ2-7	NA	CAWSRLAGRYEQYF	TGTGCCTGGAGTCGCCTAGCGGGAAGGTACGAGCAGTACTTC
TRBD1	TRBV18	TRBJ1-1	NA	CASSDRGGAEAFF	TGTGCCAGCTCAGACAGGGGAGGGGCTGAAGCTTTCTTT
TRBD2	TRBV6-1	TRBJ2-5	NA	CASSPGTTPQETQYF	TGTGCCAGCAGCCCCGGGACTACACCTCAAGAGACCCAGTACTTC
NA	TRBV11-2	TRBJ1-3	NA	CASSLEQVSGNTIYF	TGTGCCAGCAGCTTAGAACAGGTCTCTGGAAACACCATATATTTT
TRBD2	TRBV5-4	TRBJ2-1	NA	CASSHNLAGGYNEQFF	TGTGCCAGCAGCCACAACCTAGCGGGAGGTTACAATGAGCAGTTCTTC
NA	TRBV2	TRBJ1-2	few	CASSTTGFYGYTF	TGTGCCAGCAGTACAACAGGATTCTATGGCTACACCTTC
TRBD1	TRBV19	TRBJ1-3	NA	CASRATGRNTIYF	TGTGCCAGTAGAGCGACAGGGAGAAACACCATATATTTT
NA	TRBV18	TRBJ1-2	NA	CASSPQGRGGYTF	TGTGCCAGCTCACCACAGGGGCGGGGAGGCTACACCTTC
NA	TRBV5-1	TRBJ2-2	NA	CASSLHTFMGGIGRGTGELFF	TGCGCCAGCAGCTTGCATACCTTCATGGGAGGTATCGGGAGAGGCACCGGGGAGCTGTTTTTT
NA	TRBV27	TRBJ1-5	NA	CASRTGNQPQHF	TGTGCCAGCAGAACAGGGAATCAGCCCCAGCATTTT
TRBD1	TRBV19	TRBJ1-6	NA	CASSIGQGNFSPLHF	TGTGCCAGTAGTATCGGACAGGGGAATTTTTCACCCCTCCACTTT
NA	TRBV28	TRBJ2-1	NA	CASSRLGGLYNEQFF	TGTGCCAGCAGTCGCCTGGGGGGGCTCTACAATGAGCAGTTCTTC
NA	TRBV10-3	TRBJ2-2	NA	CATMYERFTGELFF	TGTGCCACCATGTACGAGCGGTTCACCGGGGAGCTGTTTTTT
TRBD1	TRBV5-1	TRBJ2-7	NA	CASSEGQATYEQYF	TGCGCCAGCAGCGAGGGACAGGCTACCTACGAGCAGTACTTC
NA	TRBV30	TRBJ1-5	few	CAWSVAGLNQPQHF	TGTGCCTGGAGTGTAGCAGGACTCAATCAGCCCCAGCATTTT
NA	TRBV30	TRBJ2-3	NA	CAWRRGFTDTQYF	TGTGCCTGGAGACGGGGGTTCACAGATACGCAGTATTTT
NA	TRBV7-2	TRBJ2-3	NA	CASSLALSTDTQYF	TGTGCCAGCAGCTTAGCGCTAAGCACAGATACGCAGTATTTT
TRBD1	TRBV19	TRBJ2-7	NA	CASSMGTGNYEQYF	TGTGCCAGTAGTATGGGGACAGGCAACTACGAGCAGTACTTC
TRBD1	TRBV11-2	TRBJ2-1	NA	CASSSRTGRINEQFF	TGTGCCAGCAGCTCTAGGACAGGGAGGATCAATGAGCAGTTCTTC
NA	TRBV7-9	TRBJ1-1	few	CASSLITTEAFF	TGTGCCAGCAGCCTAATAACCACTGAAGCTTTCTTT
TRBD1	TRBV5-1	TRBJ2-3	NA	CASSSVTGGIGTDTQYF	TGCGCCAGCAGCTCCGTGACAGGGGGCATCGGCACAGATACGCAGTATTTT
TRBD1	TRBV7-2	TRBJ1-2	once	CASSNLQGTGGYTF	TGTGCCAGCAGCAACCTACAGGGGACGGGGGGCTACACCTTC
TRBD2	TRBV28	TRBJ2-2	once	CASSLLAGNTGELFF	TGTGCCAGCAGTTTATTAGCGGGGAACACCGGGGAGCTGTTTTTT
NA	TRBV11-2	TRBJ2-2	once	CASSATGTSTGELFF	TGTGCCAGCAGCGCCACCGGGACAAGCACGGGGGAGCTGTTTTTT
TRBD1	TRBV27	TRBJ2-2	NA	CASSTGTGGTGELFF	TGTGCCAGCAGTACCGGGACAGGGGGTACCGGGGAGCTGTTTTTT
NA	TRBV6-6	TRBJ1-1	NA	CASSRVTEAFF	TGTGCCAGCAGCCGAGTCACTGAAGCTTTCTTT